The entry below gives a single T cell receptor beta chain sequence along with its context. Its antigen is as yet unknown. The record originates from a study of cytomegalovirus exposure and HLA in healthy donors. Findings and limits, study-wide: In vitro confirmation showed three CMV-associated chains to be CMV antigen specific. A later analysis found common viral pathogens apparently linked to several of the most significant clusters. Cytomegalovirus-associated status was assigned to 164 TCR beta chains.

Vbeta (60) and Jbeta (13) primers were used in the PCR. TCRdb's table, derived via immunoSEQ multiplex PCR, lists solely in-frame clones and lacks some. Altogether some 140,000 clones are present, over 75% being singletons, with the ten largest covering 5.6%. Germline V gene sequence: CDR1 SGHVS, CDR2 FQNEAQ. The ends were cut back, 3 bases at V and 2 bases at J, with 17 bases in the middle. The length of the CDR3 is 16 residues. Input material: PBMCs. This chain uses TRBV7-8 with TRBJ2-7; TRBD2 is a possible D gene (6 bases). This clonotype was obtained from a woman between 40 and 50 years old in good health and CMV-seropositive. The CDR3 loop reads CASSFLDGGSPYEQYF. CDR3 DNA: TGTGCCAGCAGCTTTTTGGATGGGGGGAGCCCCTACGAGCAGTACTTC.